Listed below are T cell receptor beta chains from one sample, sequenced in a study of T cells in Graves' hyperthyroidism and ophthalmopathy. Via MiXCR, TCRdb re-called the multiplex PCR reads, giving one row per CDR3 protein. The sample lists around 500,000 distinct CDR3 sequences, 11% to 15% occurring once. The sample taken for sequencing was blood. These receptors came from a woman aged 40-49 years with Graves' hyperthyroidism. CDR3s include the opening cysteine and the closing phenylalanine or tryptophan. D genes are given only for firm matches. A clone size is listed for some rows: how often the clone was seen (once, few, many), or a class if it is expanded.

length: 19; V: TRBV7-9; size: few; J: TRBJ2-7; D: TRBD2; CDR3: CASSPPSAGGLRNNYEQYF; DNA: TGTGCCAGCAGCCCCCCGTCGGCGGGAGGGCTTCGAAATAACTACGAGCAGTACTTC
length: 13; V: TRBV7-6; size: .; J: TRBJ1-2; D: TRBD1; CDR3: CASSLTQGEDYTF; DNA: TGTGCCAGCAGCTTAACGCAGGGGGAGGACTACACCTTC
length: 17; V: TRBV28; size: many; J: TRBJ2-3; D: TRBD2; CDR3: CASSFKTSGRAIDTQYF; DNA: TGTGCCAGCAGTTTCAAGACTAGCGGGAGGGCCATAGATACGCAGTATTTT
length: 12; V: TRBV6-4; size: .; J: TRBJ1-5; D: .; CDR3: CAGGQPNQPQHF; DNA: TGTGCCGGCGGACAGCCTAATCAGCCCCAGCATTTT
length: 17; V: TRBV3-1; size: many; J: TRBJ2-6; D: TRBD1; CDR3: CASSHGQGHSGANVLTF; DNA: TGTGCCAGCAGCCACGGACAGGGTCACTCTGGGGCCAACGTCCTGACTTTC
length: 14; V: TRBV6-6; size: many; J: TRBJ2-7; D: .; CDR3: CASSYRGQAYEQYF; DNA: TGTGCCAGCAGTTACAGAGGGCAGGCCTACGAGCAGTACTTC
length: 14; V: TRBV20-1; size: few; J: TRBJ2-7; D: TRBD1; CDR3: CSATGTGSTYEQYF; DNA: TGCAGTGCTACAGGGACAGGGAGTACCTACGAGCAGTACTTC
length: 13; V: TRBV20-1; size: .; J: TRBJ2-7; D: .; CDR3: CSARVGREVEQYF; DNA: TGCAGTGCTAGGGTAGGCAGGGAGGTTGAGCAGTACTTC
length: 14; V: TRBV9; size: many; J: TRBJ2-7; D: TRBD2; CDR3: CASTPSSVAGEQYF; DNA: TGTGCCAGCACCCCATCCTCGGTAGCGGGCGAGCAGTACTTC
length: 14; V: TRBV19; size: .; J: TRBJ2-1; D: TRBD1; CDR3: CASSTGQVNNEQFF; DNA: TGTGCCAGTAGTACCGGACAGGTTAACAATGAGCAGTTCTTC
length: 16; V: TRBV4-1; size: .; J: TRBJ2-1; D: .; CDR3: CASSHTSSDLHNEQFF; DNA: TGCGCCAGCAGCCATACTAGCTCTGATCTTCACAATGAGCAGTTCTTC
length: 16; V: TRBV10-3; size: many; J: TRBJ2-7; D: TRBD2; CDR3: CAISESSGSGSYEQYF; DNA: TGTGCCATCAGTGAGTCTTCTGGTAGCGGGAGTTACGAGCAGTACTTC
length: 15; V: TRBV7-8; size: many; J: TRBJ2-1; D: .; CDR3: CASSLEQGPYNEQFF; DNA: TGTGCCAGCAGCTTAGAACAGGGCCCCTACAATGAGCAGTTCTTC
length: 15; V: TRBV12-3/TRBV12-4; size: many; J: TRBJ2-5; D: TRBD2; CDR3: CASSLSFGGQETQYF; DNA: TGTGCCAGCAGTTTAAGTTTCGGGGGGCAAGAGACCCAGTACTTC
length: 15; V: TRBV7-8; size: .; J: TRBJ2-7; D: TRBD1; CDR3: CASSPQGANSYEQYF; DNA: TGTGCCAGCAGCCCACAGGGGGCAAACTCCTACGAGCAGTACTTC
length: 15; V: TRBV2; size: .; J: TRBJ2-3; D: TRBD1; CDR3: CASNRPGQGGDTQYF; DNA: TGTGCCAGCAACCGGCCGGGACAGGGAGGAGATACGCAGTATTTT
length: 16; V: TRBV6-1; size: many; J: TRBJ1-5; D: .; CDR3: CASEGTSLFSNQPQHF; DNA: TGTGCCAGCGAGGGGACGAGCCTTTTTAGCAATCAGCCCCAGCATTTT
length: 16; V: TRBV27; size: .; J: TRBJ1-6; D: .; CDR3: CASSSGGLSYNSPLHF; DNA: TGTGCCAGCAGTTCGGGGGGCCTCTCCTATAATTCACCCCTCCACTTT
length: 15; V: TRBV28; size: many; J: TRBJ2-7; D: TRBD2; CDR3: CASTASGQSSYEQYF; DNA: TGTGCCAGCACTGCTAGCGGGCAGAGCTCCTACGAGCAGTACTTC
length: 16; V: TRBV12-3/TRBV12-4; size: .; J: TRBJ2-4; D: TRBD2; CDR3: CASSLESGIAKNIQYF; DNA: TGTGCCAGCAGTTTAGAGAGCGGGATAGCCAAAAACATTCAGTACTTC
length: 13; V: TRBV11-2; size: many; J: TRBJ1-5; D: .; CDR3: CASSFGGGQPQHF; DNA: TGTGCCAGCAGCTTCGGGGGGGGTCAGCCCCAGCATTTT
length: 11; V: TRBV20-1; size: many; J: TRBJ2-5; D: .; CDR3: CRFRDTETQYF; DNA: TGCAGATTTAGGGATACGGAGACCCAGTACTTC
length: 13; V: TRBV29-1; size: many; J: TRBJ2-3; D: .; CDR3: CSVVPGGTDTQYF; DNA: TGCAGCGTTGTTCCGGGGGGCACAGATACGCAGTATTTT
length: 19; V: TRBV28; size: many; J: TRBJ2-1; D: TRBD2; CDR3: CASSLWVLETSRFNNEQFF; DNA: TGTGCCAGCAGTTTATGGGTCCTGGAGACTAGCCGGTTTAACAATGAGCAGTTCTTC
length: 14; V: TRBV7-9; size: .; J: TRBJ2-7; D: TRBD2; CDR3: CASSSSGETYEQYF; DNA: TGTGCCAGCAGCTCTAGCGGGGAAACCTACGAGCAGTACTTC
length: 15; V: TRBV6-5; size: few; J: TRBJ1-2; D: TRBD1; CDR3: CASSYHDRGNYGYTF; DNA: TGTGCCAGCAGTTACCACGACAGGGGCAACTATGGCTACACCTTC
length: 15; V: TRBV11-2; size: .; J: TRBJ2-7; D: .; CDR3: CASSLAATSSYEQYF; DNA: TGTGCCAGCAGCTTAGCGGCGACGTCCTCCTACGAGCAGTACTTC
length: 16; V: TRBV3-1; size: .; J: TRBJ2-7; D: TRBD1; CDR3: CASSQGGTGAAYEQYF; DNA: TGTGCCAGCAGCCAGGGTGGGACAGGGGCGGCCTACGAGCAGTACTTC
length: 14; V: TRBV6-1; size: many; J: TRBJ2-1; D: TRBD2; CDR3: CASSAGGPGNEQFF; DNA: TGTGCCAGCAGTGCGGGAGGGCCAGGCAATGAGCAGTTCTTC
length: 15; V: TRBV7-2; size: .; J: TRBJ2-7; D: .; CDR3: CASSLGGTNQGEQYF; DNA: TGTGCCAGCAGCTTAGGGGGGACGAACCAAGGCGAGCAGTACTTC
length: 13; V: TRBV5-1; size: few; J: TRBJ2-7; D: TRBD2; CDR3: CASSQGTSSEQYF; DNA: TGCGCCAGCAGTCAAGGGACTAGCTCCGAGCAGTACTTC
length: 18; V: TRBV18; size: few; J: TRBJ2-5; D: .; CDR3: CASSPLWTSDGTVETQYF; DNA: TGTGCCAGCTCACCACTTTGGACGTCGGACGGAACCGTGGAGACCCAGTACTTC
length: 14; V: TRBV19; size: .; J: TRBJ2-3; D: .; CDR3: CASSHTRSTDTQYF; DNA: TGTGCCAGTAGTCACACACGAAGCACAGATACGCAGTATTTT
length: 15; V: TRBV7-2; size: many; J: TRBJ1-4; D: .; CDR3: CASSQEVSTNEKLFF; DNA: TGTGCCAGCAGCCAAGAGGTTTCAACTAATGAAAAACTGTTTTTT
length: 12; V: TRBV30; size: many; J: TRBJ2-2; D: .; CDR3: CAWSPGAGELFF; DNA: TGTGCCTGGAGTCCTGGTGCCGGGGAGCTGTTTTTT
length: 13; V: TRBV5-1; size: many; J: TRBJ2-1; D: .; CDR3: CASSLAGVDEQFF; DNA: TGCGCCAGCAGCTTGGCAGGGGTCGATGAGCAGTTCTTC
length: 13; V: TRBV7-9; size: .; J: TRBJ1-1; D: .; CDR3: CASSLDTGTEAFF; DNA: TGTGCCAGCAGCTTAGATACCGGGACAGAAGCTTTCTTT
length: 14; V: TRBV15; size: .; J: TRBJ2-2; D: .; CDR3: CATSRDQEIGELFF; DNA: TGTGCCACCAGCAGAGATCAAGAGATCGGGGAGCTGTTTTTT
length: 12; V: TRBV28; size: many; J: TRBJ1-1; D: .; CDR3: CASRGLYTEAFF; DNA: TGTGCCAGCAGGGGACTCTACACTGAAGCTTTCTTT
length: 13; V: TRBV3-1; size: .; J: TRBJ1-1; D: .; CDR3: CASSQVVGEGAFF; DNA: TGTGCCAGCAGCCAAGTAGTGGGGGAGGGAGCTTTCTTT
length: 13; V: TRBV20-1; size: many; J: TRBJ1-2; D: TRBD1; CDR3: CSAERQGAGGYTF; DNA: TGCAGTGCCGAACGTCAGGGGGCGGGCGGCTACACCTTC
length: 14; V: TRBV28; size: many; J: TRBJ1-2; D: TRBD1; CDR3: CATRMSGGNYGYTF; DNA: TGTGCCACCCGTATGTCAGGGGGGAACTATGGCTACACCTTC
length: 16; V: TRBV27; size: many; J: TRBJ1-6; D: .; CDR3: CASSLSWGNDNSPLHF; DNA: TGTGCCAGCAGTTTATCGTGGGGGAATGATAATTCACCCCTCCACTTT
length: 15; V: TRBV6-1; size: few; J: TRBJ2-3; D: .; CDR3: CASSWTLASTDTQYF; DNA: TGTGCCAGCAGCTGGACTTTAGCTAGCACAGATACGCAGTATTTT